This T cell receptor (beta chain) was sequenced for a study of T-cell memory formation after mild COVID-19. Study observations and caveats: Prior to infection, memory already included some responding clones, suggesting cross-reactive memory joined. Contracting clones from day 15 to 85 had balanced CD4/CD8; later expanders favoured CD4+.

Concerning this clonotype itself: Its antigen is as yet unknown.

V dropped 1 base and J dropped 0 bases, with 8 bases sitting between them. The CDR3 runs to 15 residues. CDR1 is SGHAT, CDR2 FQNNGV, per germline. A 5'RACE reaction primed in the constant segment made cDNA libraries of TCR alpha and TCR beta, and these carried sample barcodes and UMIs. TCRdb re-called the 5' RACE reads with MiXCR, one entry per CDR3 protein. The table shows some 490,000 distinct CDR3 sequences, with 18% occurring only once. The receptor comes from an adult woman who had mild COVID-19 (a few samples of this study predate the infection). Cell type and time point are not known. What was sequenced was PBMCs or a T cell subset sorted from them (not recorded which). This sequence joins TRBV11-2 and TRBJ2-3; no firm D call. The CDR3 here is CASSLGVASTDTQYF. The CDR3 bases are TGTGCCAGCAGCTTAGGAGTAGCTAGCACAGATACGCAGTATTTT.